This TCR beta chain was captured by sequencing in a study of shared clonotypes between healthy human individuals. In the case of this clone: Its antigen is unknown.

Study-level results: Sampling involved blood alone; tissue repertoires likely differ. Limitation of the genetic and exposure-history diversity represented came from the few donors.

Every contributor of samples was a Caucasian grown-up residing in Nashville, Tennessee. The germline gives CDR1 MGHRA, CDR2 YSYEKL. V was pared by 4 bases and J by 1 base, with 13 bases between. There are 15 residues in the CDR3. Bulk PBMC genomic DNA spanned ten immunoSEQ deep plates. Some clones are missing from TCRdb's copy, which holds only in-frame ones; the method was immunoSEQ multiplex PCR. The sample has around 500,000 clones, less than 80% seen once. This receptor was obtained from a woman between 40 and 50 years old in good health. Some clones in this sample may be carry-over from other donors' samples. The chain couples TRBV4-1 to TRBJ1-1, with D perhaps matching TRBD1 (5 bases). The sequenced material came from PBMCs. CDR3 sequence (DNA): TGCGCCAGCAGCCTACAAGGGACCAGGAACACTGAAGCTTTCTTT. Translation: CASSLQGTRNTEAFF.